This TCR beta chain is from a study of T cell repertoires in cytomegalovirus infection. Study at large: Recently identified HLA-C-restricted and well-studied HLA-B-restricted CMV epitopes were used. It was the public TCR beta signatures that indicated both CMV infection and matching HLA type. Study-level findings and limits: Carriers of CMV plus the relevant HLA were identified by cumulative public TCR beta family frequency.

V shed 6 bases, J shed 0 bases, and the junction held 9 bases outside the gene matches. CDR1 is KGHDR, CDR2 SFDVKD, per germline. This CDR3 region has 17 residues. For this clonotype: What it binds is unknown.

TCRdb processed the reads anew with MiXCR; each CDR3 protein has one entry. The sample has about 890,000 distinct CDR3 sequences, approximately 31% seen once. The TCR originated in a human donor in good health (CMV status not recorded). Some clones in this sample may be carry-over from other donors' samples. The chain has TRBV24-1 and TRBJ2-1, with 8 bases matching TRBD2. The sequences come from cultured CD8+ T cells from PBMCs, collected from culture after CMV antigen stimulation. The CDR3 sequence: CATSSGSGDPSYNEQFF. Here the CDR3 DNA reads TGTGCCACCAGTTCCGGTAGCGGGGACCCCTCCTACAATGAGCAGTTCTTC.